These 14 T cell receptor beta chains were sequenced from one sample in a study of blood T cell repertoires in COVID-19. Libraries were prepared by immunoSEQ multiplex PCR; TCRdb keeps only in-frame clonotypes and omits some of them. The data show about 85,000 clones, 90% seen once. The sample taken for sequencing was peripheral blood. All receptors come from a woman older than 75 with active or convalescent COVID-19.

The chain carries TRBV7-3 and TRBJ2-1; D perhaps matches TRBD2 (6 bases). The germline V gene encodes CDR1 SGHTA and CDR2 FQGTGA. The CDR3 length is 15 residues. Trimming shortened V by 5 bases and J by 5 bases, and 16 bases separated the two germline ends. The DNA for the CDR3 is TGTGCCAGCAGCCACGGACGGGGGTCGGACAATGAGCAGTTCTTC. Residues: CASSHGRGSDNEQFF.

CDR3 sequence (DNA): TGTGCCTCGAATTCGGGACAGGGGAATTGGACTGAAGCTTTCTTT. It translates to CASNSGQGNWTEAFF. The rearrangement links TRBV10-3 to TRBJ1-1, with 10 bases identical to TRBD1. The CDR3 has 15 residues. The germline V gene encodes CDR1 ENHRY and CDR2 SYGVKD. Trimming at V came to 11 bases and at J to 5 bases, leaving 14 bases not matched to a gene.

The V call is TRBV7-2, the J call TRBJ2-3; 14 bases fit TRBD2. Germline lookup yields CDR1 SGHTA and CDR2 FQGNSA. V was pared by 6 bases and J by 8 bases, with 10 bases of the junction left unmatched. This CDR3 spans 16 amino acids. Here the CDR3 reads CASSQATSGGVGTQYF. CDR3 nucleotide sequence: TGTGCCAGCAGTCAGGCGACTAGCGGGGGGGTGGGTACGCAGTATTTT.

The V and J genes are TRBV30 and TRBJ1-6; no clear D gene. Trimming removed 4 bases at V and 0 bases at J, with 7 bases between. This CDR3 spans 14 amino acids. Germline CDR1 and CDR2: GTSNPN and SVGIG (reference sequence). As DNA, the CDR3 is TGTGCCTGGATTGGGAGCTCCTATAATTCACCCCTCCACTTT. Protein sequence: CAWIGSSYNSPLHF.

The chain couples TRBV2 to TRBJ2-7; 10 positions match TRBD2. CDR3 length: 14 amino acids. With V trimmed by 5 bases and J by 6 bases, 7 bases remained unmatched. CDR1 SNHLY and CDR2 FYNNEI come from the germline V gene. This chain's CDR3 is CASSRSSGRSEQYF. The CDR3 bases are TGTGCCAGCAGTAGGTCTAGCGGGAGAAGCGAGCAGTACTTC.

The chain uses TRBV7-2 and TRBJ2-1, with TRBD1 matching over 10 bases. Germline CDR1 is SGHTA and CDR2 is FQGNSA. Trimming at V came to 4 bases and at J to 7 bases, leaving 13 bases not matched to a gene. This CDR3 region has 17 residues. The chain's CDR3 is CASSSPPRDRGSNEQFF. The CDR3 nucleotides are TGTGCCAGCAGCTCCCCCCCGCGGGACAGGGGCTCAAATGAGCAGTTCTTC. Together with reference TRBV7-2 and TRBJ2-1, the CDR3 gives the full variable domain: GAGVSQSPSNKVTEKGKDVELRCDPISGHTALYWYRQSLGQGLEFLIYFQGNSAPDKSGLPSDRFSAERTGGSVSTLTIQRTQQEDSAVYLCASSSPPRDRGSNEQFFGPGTRLTVL.

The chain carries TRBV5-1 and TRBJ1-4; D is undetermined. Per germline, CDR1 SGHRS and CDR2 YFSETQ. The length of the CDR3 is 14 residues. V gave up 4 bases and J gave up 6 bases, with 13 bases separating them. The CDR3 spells CASSAGRTDEKLFF. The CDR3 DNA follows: TGCGCCAGCAGCGCGGGCCGGACCGATGAAAAACTGTTTTTT.

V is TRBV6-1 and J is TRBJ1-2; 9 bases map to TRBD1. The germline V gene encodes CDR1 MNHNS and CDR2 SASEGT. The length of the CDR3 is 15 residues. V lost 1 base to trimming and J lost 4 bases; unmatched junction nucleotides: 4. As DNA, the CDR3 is TGTGCCAGCAGTGAAGGGGGACAGGGATTCTATGGCTACACCTTC. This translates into CASSEGGQGFYGYTF.

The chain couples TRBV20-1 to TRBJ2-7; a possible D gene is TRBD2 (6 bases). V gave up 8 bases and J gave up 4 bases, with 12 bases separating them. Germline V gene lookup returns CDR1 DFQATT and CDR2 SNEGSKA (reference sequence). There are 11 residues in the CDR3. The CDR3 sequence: CSMAGLYEQYF. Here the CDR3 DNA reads TGCAGTATGGCGGGATTATACGAGCAGTACTTC.

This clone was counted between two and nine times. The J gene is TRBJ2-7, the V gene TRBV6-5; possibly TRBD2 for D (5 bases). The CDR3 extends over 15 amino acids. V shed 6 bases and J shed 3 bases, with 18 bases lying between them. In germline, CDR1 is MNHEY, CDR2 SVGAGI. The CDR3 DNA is TGTGCCAGCAGCCTAATAAGCGGTCTAAACTACGAGCAGTACTTC. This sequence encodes CASSLISGLNYEQYF.

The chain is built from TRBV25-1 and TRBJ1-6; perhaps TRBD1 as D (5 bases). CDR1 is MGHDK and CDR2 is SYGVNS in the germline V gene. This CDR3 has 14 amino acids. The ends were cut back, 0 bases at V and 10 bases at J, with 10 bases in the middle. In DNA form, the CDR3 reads TGTGCCAGCAGTGAATACAGGGATGGGTCACCCCTCCACTTT. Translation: CASSEYRDGSPLHF.

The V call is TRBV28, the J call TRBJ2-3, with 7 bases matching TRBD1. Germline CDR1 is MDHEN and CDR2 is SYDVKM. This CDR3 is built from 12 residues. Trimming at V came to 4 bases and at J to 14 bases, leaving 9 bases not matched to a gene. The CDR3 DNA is TGTGCCAGCAGTTCTCCAGGGACAGAAGGGTATTTT. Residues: CASSSPGTEGYF.

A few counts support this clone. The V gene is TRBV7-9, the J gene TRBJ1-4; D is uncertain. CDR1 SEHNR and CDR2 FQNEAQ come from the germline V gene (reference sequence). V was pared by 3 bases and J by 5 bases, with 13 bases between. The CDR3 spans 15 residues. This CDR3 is CASSFLLGLNEKLFF. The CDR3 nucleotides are TGTGCCAGCAGCTTTTTACTAGGCCTGAATGAAAAACTGTTTTTT.

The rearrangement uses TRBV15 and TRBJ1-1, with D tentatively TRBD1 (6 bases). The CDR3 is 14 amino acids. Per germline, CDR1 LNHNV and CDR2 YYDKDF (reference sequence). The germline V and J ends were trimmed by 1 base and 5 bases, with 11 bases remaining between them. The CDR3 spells CATSRAPGVTEAFF. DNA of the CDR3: TGTGCCACCAGCAGAGCACCAGGGGTGACTGAAGCTTTCTTT.